One TCR beta chain is described in this entry. Assay: immunoSEQ multiplex PCR; the TCRdb copy retains only in-frame clones and omits some. Here the sample spans roughly 70,000 clones, around 97% being singletons. CDR1 is ENHRY and CDR2 is SYGVKD in the germline V gene. V was clipped by 3 bases and J by 8 bases, with 7 bases between them. CDR3 size: 11 residues. This specimen comes from a study of cytomegalovirus exposure and HLA in healthy donors. The gene calls are TRBV10-3 and TRBJ1-2; D is unresolved. The specimen was PBMCs. The sequence was collected from a woman aged 18 to 35 in good health and CMV-seropositive. In DNA, the CDR3 is TGTGCCATCAGTGACGGGGTGGGCTACACCTTC. This encodes CAISDGVGYTF.